The source of this TCR beta chain is a study of shared clonotypes between healthy human individuals. Study summary: Each donor's CD4 naive and CD4 memory cells filled three plates apiece, CD8 naive two, and CD8 memory one.

Splitting of CD4+ cells produced CD45RA+ naive and CD45RA-negative memory subsets. The data were produced by immunoSEQ multiplex PCR, yet TCRdb's version contains in-frame clones alone and is incomplete. The table records 2.5 million or so clones, around 94% of them present only once. V shed 10 bases, J shed 10 bases, and the junction held 10 bases outside the gene matches. Germline lookup yields CDR1 MNHNS and CDR2 SASEGT. This CDR3 is 13 amino acids long. The chain has TRBV6-1 and TRBJ1-6, with 7 bases aligning to TRBD1. The receptor was isolated from a man aged 18 to 29 in good health. The sequencing sample was made of naive CD4+ T cells sorted from blood. The subset: CD45RA+ positively selected. The CDR3 sequence is CATLPQGESPLHF. CDR3 nucleotide sequence: TGTGCCACCCTCCCGCAGGGGGAATCACCCCTCCACTTT.